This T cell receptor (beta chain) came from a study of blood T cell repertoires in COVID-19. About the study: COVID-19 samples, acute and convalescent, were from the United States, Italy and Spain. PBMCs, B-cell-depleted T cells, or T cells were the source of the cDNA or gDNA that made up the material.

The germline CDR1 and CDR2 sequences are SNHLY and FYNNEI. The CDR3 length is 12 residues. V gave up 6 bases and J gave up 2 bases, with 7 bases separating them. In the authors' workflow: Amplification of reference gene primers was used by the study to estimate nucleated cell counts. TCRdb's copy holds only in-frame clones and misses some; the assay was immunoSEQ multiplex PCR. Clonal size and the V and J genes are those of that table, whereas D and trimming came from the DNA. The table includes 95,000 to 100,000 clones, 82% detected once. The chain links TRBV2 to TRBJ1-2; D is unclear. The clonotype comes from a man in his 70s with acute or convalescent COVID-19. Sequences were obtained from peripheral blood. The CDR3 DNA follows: TGTGCCAGCAGAATAGCCAACTATGGCTACACCTTC. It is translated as CASRIANYGYTF.